One and the same sample provided the 31 T cell receptor beta chains below, sequenced in a study of cytomegalovirus exposure and HLA in healthy donors. The primer mix had 60 Vbeta and 13 Jbeta primers. Repertoires were generated with immunoSEQ multiplex PCR, while TCRdb's copy carries only in-frame clones and drops some. The sample has 150,000 or so clones; 77% are singletons. The sample comprised PBMCs. The origin of the receptors is a woman in her 30s in good health and CMV-seronegative.

This chain uses TRBV5-6 with TRBJ1-2, with D maybe TRBD1 (5 bases). CDR1 and CDR2 (germline): SGHDT, YYEEEE. The CDR3 contains 14 residues. V was pared by 3 bases and J by 2 bases, with 11 bases between. The CDR3 sequence: CASSSGALNYGYTF. The CDR3 nucleotides read TGTGCCAGCAGCTCTGGGGCACTGAACTATGGCTACACCTTC.

The V call is TRBV15, the J call TRBJ2-7, with D possibly being TRBD2 (7 bases). This CDR3 comprises 15 residues. Trimming shortened V by 0 bases and J by 2 bases, and 11 bases separated the two germline ends. Germline V gives CDR1 LNHNV, CDR2 YYDKDF (reference sequence). The CDR3 loop is CATSRDLGGPYEQYF. CDR3 sequence (DNA): TGTGCCACCAGCAGAGATCTGGGGGGGCCCTACGAGCAGTACTTC.

The chain uses TRBV4-1 and TRBJ1-4; no definite D call. This CDR3 contains 14 residues. Trimming shortened V by 2 bases and J by 7 bases, and 11 bases separated the two germline ends. From germline, CDR1 is MGHRA and CDR2 YSYEKL. Here the CDR3 reads CASSQTGWAEKLFF. CDR3 in DNA: TGCGCCAGCAGCCAAACGGGGTGGGCTGAAAAACTGTTTTTT.

This chain joins TRBV5-1 and TRBJ2-5; TRBD2 matches at 8 bases. Trimming removed 4 bases from V and 7 bases from J; junction bases left unmatched: 18. Germline CDR1 is SGHRS and CDR2 is YFSETQ. The CDR3 consists of 17 residues. The CDR3 DNA reads TGCGCCAGCAGCGACCAAACAAGCGGGAGCCGAGGCGGGACCCAGTACTTC. Translated, it gives CASSDQTSGSRGGTQYF.

This chain connects TRBV15 to TRBJ2-5; 8 positions agree with TRBD1. Trimming at V came to 1 base and at J to 4 bases, leaving 5 bases not matched to a gene. The CDR3 runs 15 residues. Germline V lookup: CDR1 LNHNV, CDR2 YYDKDF (reference sequence). CDR3 region: CATSRVAGGRETQYF. The CDR3 DNA sequence: TGTGCCACCAGCAGAGTGGCAGGGGGCCGAGAGACCCAGTACTTC.

The chain has TRBV9 and TRBJ2-3; TRBD2 matches 7 bases. J gave up 3 bases and V 0 bases, and 7 bases lay outside the gene matches. CDR1 and CDR2 from the germline V gene are SGDLS and YYNGEE. The CDR3 covers 16 residues. The CDR3 loop is CASSVAAGDGTDTQYF. The CDR3 nucleotides read TGTGCCAGCAGCGTAGCGGCGGGGGATGGGACAGATACGCAGTATTTT.

The rearrangement links TRBV2 to TRBJ2-3; 10 bases match TRBD1. CDR1 is SNHLY, CDR2 FYNNEI, per germline. V was clipped by 5 bases and J by 4 bases; unmatched bases: 6. This CDR3 comprises 15 residues. The chain's CDR3 is CASSIRDRGPDTQYF. For the CDR3, the DNA is TGTGCCAGCAGTATCCGGGACAGGGGTCCAGATACGCAGTATTTT. Full variable domain (rest looked up from reference TRBV2 and TRBJ2-3): EPEVTQTPSHQVTQMGQEVILRCVPISNHLYFYWYRQILGQKVEFLVSFYNNEISEKSEIFDDQFSVERPDGSNFTLKIRSTKLEDSAMYFCASSIRDRGPDTQYFGPGTRLTVL.

The chain employs TRBV19 and TRBJ2-7, with 7 bases that match TRBD2. CDR1 and CDR2 from the germline V gene are LNHDA and SQIVND (reference sequence). With 0 bases clipped from V and 0 bases from J, the junction kept 5 bases outside the gene matches. CDR3 size: 16 residues. This CDR3 reads CASSIDGGVYSYEQYF. The CDR3, as DNA: TGTGCCAGTAGTATAGATGGGGGGGTGTACTCCTACGAGCAGTACTTC.

This clone was detected only a few times. CDR3 region: CASRSQGQNEKLFF. The DNA of the CDR3 is TGTGCCAGCAGGTCCCAGGGACAGAATGAAAAACTGTTTTTT. The chain is built from TRBV27 and TRBJ1-4, with 7 bases aligning to TRBD1. This CDR3 region has 14 residues. Looked up from germline, CDR1 is MNHEY and CDR2 is SMNVEV (reference sequence). Unmatched junction bases numbered 6, after V lost 6 bases and J lost 5 bases.

J is TRBJ2-3 and V is TRBV13; 9 bases fit TRBD2. Germline assignment: CDR1 PRHDT and CDR2 FYEKMQ (reference sequence). The CDR3 consists of 14 residues. J gave up 3 bases and V 4 bases, and 2 bases lay outside the gene matches. The CDR3 loop reads CASSSAGGTDTQYF. In DNA, the CDR3 is TGTGCCAGCAGCTCCGCGGGGGGGACAGATACGCAGTATTTT.

The chain carries TRBV5-6 and TRBJ1-2; TRBD1 agrees at 9 bases. The CDR3 length is 14 residues. The V segment lost 4 bases and the J segment 1 base; nucleotides outside the gene matches: 2. Germline values: CDR1 SGHDT, CDR2 YYEEEE. The chain's CDR3 is CASSTDRGNYGYTF. CDR3 bases: TGTGCCAGCAGCACGGACAGGGGTAACTATGGCTACACCTTC.

The CDR3 nucleotides are TGTGCCAGCAGTTTAGGAGGTGCCGAGCAGTACTTC. Its protein is CASSLGGAEQYF. This rearrangement joins TRBV27 to TRBJ2-7, with D possibly matching TRBD2 (5 bases). CDR3 length: 12 residues. Germline V gives CDR1 MNHEY, CDR2 SMNVEV (reference sequence). V lost 2 bases and J lost 6, with 8 bases in between.

The V gene is TRBV6-6, the J gene TRBJ2-1; no clear D. V dropped 0 bases and J dropped 4 bases, with 10 bases sitting between them. CDR1 is MNHNY and CDR2 is SVGAGI in the germline V gene (reference sequence). The CDR3 totals 15 residues. The CDR3 sequence is CASSYSQQPYNEQFF. For the CDR3, the DNA is TGTGCCAGCAGTTACTCGCAACAGCCGTACAATGAGCAGTTCTTC.

The chain recombines TRBV5-6 with TRBJ1-1; the match to TRBD1 covers 7 bases. The CDR3 runs to 15 residues. V lost 4 bases to trimming and J lost 3 bases; unmatched junction nucleotides: 9. CDR1 and CDR2 from the germline V gene are SGHDT and YYEEEE. CDR3 coding DNA: TGTGCCAGCAGCGCGTACAGGGGTTGGGACACTGAAGCTTTCTTT. Its translation is CASSAYRGWDTEAFF.

CDR3 DNA sequence: TGTGCCAGCAGTTTGAGGACTAGCGGGGGGCGACCTCAAGAGACCCAGTACTTC. Translating gives CASSLRTSGGRPQETQYF. The chain uses TRBV28 and TRBJ2-5; 14 bases are shared with TRBD2. The CDR3 has 18 amino acids. The V gene end was trimmed by 3 bases and the J gene end by 2 bases; junction bases not matched to a gene: 8. Germline V gene lookup returns CDR1 MDHEN and CDR2 SYDVKM.

This sequence joins TRBV4-3 and TRBJ1-4, with 8 bases lining up with TRBD1. This CDR3 contains 16 residues. J was trimmed by 8 bases and V by 2 bases; bases with no gene match: 10. CDR1 LGHNA and CDR2 YSLEER come from the germline V gene. In nucleotides, the CDR3 is TGCGCCAGCAGCCAATATTCAGGGGGCGCCGGAGAAAAACTGTTTTTT. Translation: CASSQYSGGAGEKLFF.

This clone came up a few times. J is TRBJ1-2 and V is TRBV5-1; 9 bases are a match to TRBD1. The length of the CDR3 is 16 residues. V shed 1 base and J 3 bases; nucleotides not matched to a gene: 7. Germline V lookup: CDR1 SGHRS, CDR2 YFSETQ. The CDR3 DNA reads TGCGCCAGCAGCTTGTGGGGCCGACAGGGGGACTATGGCTACACCTTC. This encodes CASSLWGRQGDYGYTF.

The table lists this clone with a few counts. The chain joins TRBV11-1 to TRBJ2-2; D gene unclear. In germline, CDR1 is SGHAT, CDR2 FQDESV (reference sequence). The V and J ends lost 3 bases and 2 bases respectively, with 4 bases between them. The CDR3 consists of 13 residues. The CDR3 protein is CASSFINTGELFF. As DNA, the CDR3 is TGTGCCAGCAGCTTCATCAACACCGGGGAGCTGTTTTTT.

The chain recombines TRBV10-2 with TRBJ1-2; 9 bases fit TRBD1. V gave up 7 bases and J gave up 4 bases; unmatched junction bases: 13. CDR3 length equals 16 residues. Germline V gene lookup returns CDR1 WSHSY and CDR2 SAAADI. CDR3 nucleotide sequence: TGCGCCAGCATTGTCTCGGGGACAGGGAGACTCTATGGCTACACCTTC. Its protein is CASIVSGTGRLYGYTF.

This chain uses TRBV4-1 with TRBJ2-4, with TRBD2 identical over 12 bases. After removal of 2 bases from V and 1 base from J, the junction contained 3 bases not matched to a gene. The CDR3 consists of 17 residues. The germline V gene has CDR1 MGHRA and CDR2 YSYEKL. The CDR3 spells CASSQPTSGRAKNIQYF. The CDR3 region has the DNA TGCGCCAGCAGCCAACCTACTAGCGGGAGGGCCAAAAACATTCAGTACTTC.

The chain employs TRBV7-8 and TRBJ1-2; D perhaps matches TRBD1 (5 bases). The germline CDR1 and CDR2 sequences are SGHVS and FQNEAQ. The CDR3 has 17 amino acids. Trimming cost V 0 bases and J 4 bases, with 18 bases left between them. The CDR3 DNA reads TGTGCCAGCAGCTTAGCGTCAAATGCCAGGGCAGGCTATGGCTACACCTTC. This encodes CASSLASNARAGYGYTF.

The rearrangement joins TRBV5-4 to TRBJ1-5; 7 bases are a match to TRBD1. The CDR3 has 15 amino acids. CDR1 and CDR2 from the germline V gene are SGHNT and YYREEE (reference sequence). J was trimmed by 3 bases and V by 0 bases; bases with no gene match: 3. CDR3 nucleotides: TGTGCCAGCAGCTTGGCCGGACAGGTCAATCAGCCCCAGCATTTT. Protein: CASSLAGQVNQPQHF.

The J gene is TRBJ1-5, the V gene TRBV10-3; D might be TRBD1 (6 bases). The V end lost 6 bases, the J end lost 3 bases, and 9 bases lay between the germline ends. CDR1 ENHRY and CDR2 SYGVKD come from the germline V gene. The CDR3 runs 13 residues. CDR3 loop: CAIRDSPNQPQHF. CDR3 bases: TGTGCCATCAGGGACAGCCCCAATCAGCCCCAGCATTTT.

The chain recombines TRBV19 with TRBJ2-5; no definite D call. The V end lost 0 bases, the J end lost 2 bases, and 4 bases lay between the germline ends. The germline V gene encodes CDR1 LNHDA and CDR2 SQIVND (reference sequence). The length of the CDR3 is 13 residues. The CDR3 protein is CASSIDRQETQYF. CDR3 coding DNA: TGTGCCAGTAGTATAGATCGGCAAGAGACCCAGTACTTC.

Written as DNA, the CDR3 is TGTGCCTGGAGTGTATCAGCGTTTTATGGCTACACCTTC. This translates into CAWSVSAFYGYTF. V gene TRBV30 combines with J gene TRBJ1-2, with D unresolved. The CDR3 consists of 13 residues. Trimming left V 0 bases short and J 5 bases short, with 10 bases between. In germline, CDR1 is GTSNPN, CDR2 SVGIG (reference sequence).

J is TRBJ1-1 and V is TRBV19; 8 bases line up with TRBD1. The germline gives CDR1 LNHDA, CDR2 SQIVND (reference sequence). The V segment lost 3 bases and the J segment 4 bases; nucleotides outside the gene matches: 7. This CDR3 has 15 amino acids. The CDR3 sequence is CASSITAGGFTEAFF. The DNA for the CDR3 is TGTGCCAGTAGTATTACTGCAGGGGGCTTCACTGAAGCTTTCTTT.

The chain is built from TRBV10-3 and TRBJ1-2; 8 positions agree with TRBD1. J gave up 4 bases and V 8 bases, and 6 bases lay outside the gene matches. CDR1 is ENHRY and CDR2 is SYGVKD in the germline V gene. This CDR3 contains 13 residues. CDR3 residues: CAIALQGGYGYTF. In DNA form, the CDR3 reads TGTGCCATCGCCCTACAGGGGGGCTATGGCTACACCTTC.

CDR3 sequence: CASSPLAGGYNEQFF. CDR3 bases: TGCGCCAGCAGCCCACTAGCGGGGGGCTACAATGAGCAGTTCTTC. V and J are TRBV4-1 and TRBJ2-1, with 12 bases identical to TRBD2. Looked up from germline, CDR1 is MGHRA and CDR2 is YSYEKL. The CDR3 covers 15 residues. The ends lost 4 bases at V and 3 bases at J; junction bases unmatched: 1.

The chain is built from TRBV30 and TRBJ1-2; D not certain. This CDR3 comprises 12 residues. V lost 1 base and J 5 bases, leaving 8 bases between the germline ends. The germline CDR1 and CDR2 sequences are GTSNPN and SVGIG (reference sequence). Here the CDR3 reads CAWSGAAYGYTF. The CDR3 DNA reads TGTGCCTGGAGTGGGGCAGCTTATGGCTACACCTTC.

The V gene is TRBV2, the J gene TRBJ1-2; D unresolved. Germline-derived CDR1 and CDR2 are SNHLY and FYNNEI. Between the trimmed V and J ends, which lost 8 bases and 9 bases, there was a span of 16 bases. The CDR3 sequence is 12 residues long. This CDR3 is CASEPGLARYTF. DNA for the CDR3: TGTGCCAGCGAACCGGGTCTCGCGCGCTACACCTTC.

The V and J genes are TRBV2 and TRBJ2-5; TRBD2 aligns across 9 bases. The CDR3 has 15 amino acids. Germline V lookup: CDR1 SNHLY, CDR2 FYNNEI. V shed 3 bases and J 4 bases; nucleotides not matched to a gene: 6. The DNA of the CDR3 is TGTGCCAGCAGTGATAGGGGCGGGGGGGGAGAGACCCAGTACTTC. Encoded protein: CASSDRGGGGETQYF.